The sequence of this TCR beta chain was determined in a study of graft-versus-host responses after intestinal transplantation. Across the study: Every recipient had anti-thymocyte globulin induction and around 3 years of tacrolimus plus steroids. Study-level findings and limits: Patients who carried graft-donor T cell macrochimerism also had high graft-versus-host to host-versus-graft clonal ratios in their allografts. Association was observed between peak circulating GvH clone levels and early post-transplant HvG declines.

Details on this clone: What it binds is not known.

The data were produced by immunoSEQ multiplex PCR, yet TCRdb's version contains in-frame clones alone and is incomplete. The sample shows around 110,000 clones, around nine tenths of them seen only once. This CDR3 region has 15 residues. Germline lookup yields CDR1 MNHEY and CDR2 SMNVEV (reference sequence). V lost 2 bases and J lost 3; bases outside the gene matches: 4. The source material was unstimulated CD4+ T cells sorted from spleen or lymph node cells, sampled before intestinal transplant. The rearrangement uses TRBV27 and TRBJ2-1, with 7 positions matching TRBD1. This receptor was taken from a human donor who received an intestinal transplant. CDR3 region: CASSLSQGDYNEQFF. The DNA for the CDR3 is TGTGCCAGCAGTTTAAGTCAGGGGGACTACAATGAGCAGTTCTTC.